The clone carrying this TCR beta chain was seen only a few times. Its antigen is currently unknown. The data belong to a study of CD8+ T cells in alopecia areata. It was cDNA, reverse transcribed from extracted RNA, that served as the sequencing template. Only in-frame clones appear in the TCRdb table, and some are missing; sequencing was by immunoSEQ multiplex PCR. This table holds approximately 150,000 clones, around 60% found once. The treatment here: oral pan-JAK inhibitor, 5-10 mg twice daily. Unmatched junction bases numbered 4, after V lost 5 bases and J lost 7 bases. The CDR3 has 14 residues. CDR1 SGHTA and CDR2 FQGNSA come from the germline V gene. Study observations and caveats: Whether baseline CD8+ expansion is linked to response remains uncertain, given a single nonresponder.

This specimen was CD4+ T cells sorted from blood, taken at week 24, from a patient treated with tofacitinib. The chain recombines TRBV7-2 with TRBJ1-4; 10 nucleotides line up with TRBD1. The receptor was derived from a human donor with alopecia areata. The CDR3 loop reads CASSPGTGAEKLFF. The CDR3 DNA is TGTGCCAGCAGCCCCGGGACAGGGGCTGAAAAACTGTTTTTT.